This T cell receptor beta chain was recorded in a study of blood T cell repertoires in COVID-19. Looking at the study overall: PBMCs, B-cell-depleted T cells, or T cells were the source of the cDNA or gDNA that made up the material.

Assignment of participants to cohorts was predicated upon participant-reported clinical history. In the original processing: By means of reference gene primer amplification, nucleated cell counts were estimated. Method: immunoSEQ multiplex PCR; TCRdb's copy keeps in-frame clones and lacks some. V, J and clone size are those of that table, while D and trimming were read from the DNA. Of under 300,000 clones in the sample, approximately 91% are singletons; the top ten hold 2% to 2.5%. Material: PBMCs or T cells enriched from blood (not recorded which). This TCR derives from a woman aged 40 to 50 with acute COVID-19.

The CDR3 DNA sequence: TGTGCCAGCAGCCCCCAGGGGTTAGGCTATGGCTACACCTTC. As protein: CASSPQGLGYGYTF. V is TRBV7-8 and J is TRBJ1-2; TRBD1 is a possible D gene (6 bases). This CDR3 has 14 residues. Germline CDR1 reads SGHVS; CDR2 reads FQNEAQ. V gave up 5 bases and J gave up 4 bases, with 14 bases separating them.